This entry lists 18 T cell receptor beta chains sequenced from one sample in a study of OX40 agonist ivuxolimab in advanced cancers. Sequencing was performed with immunoSEQ multiplex PCR; in TCRdb, only in-frame clones are kept and a portion is missing. The top ten clones hold more than 0.9% of a sample with tens of thousands of clones, roughly 90% of them seen once. The source material was CD4+ or CD8+ T cells sorted from blood, sampled in a trial of the OX40 agonist ivuxolimab. All receptors come from an adult with an advanced solid tumor such as melanoma, head and neck, liver or kidney cancer.

The V gene is TRBV28, the J gene TRBJ2-3, with D unclear. Per germline, CDR1 MDHEN and CDR2 SYDVKM. Trimming shortened V by 2 bases and J by 4 bases, and 13 bases separated the two germline ends. This CDR3 region has 15 residues. DNA of the CDR3: TGTGCCAGCAGTTTAGGCTCTATTTTTTCAGATACGCAGTATTTT. Amino acid sequence: CASSLGSIFSDTQYF.

As concerns this clone: The sample carries other DNA sequences with the same CDR3. The rearrangement uses TRBV6-5 and TRBJ1-1; TRBD1 is a possible D gene (5 bases). The CDR3 consists of 14 residues. V gave up 2 bases and J gave up 5 bases, with 12 bases separating them. Per germline, CDR1 MNHEY and CDR2 SVGAGI. The CDR3 region is CASSYSREGTEAFF. The DNA of the CDR3 is TGTGCCAGCAGTTACAGCAGGGAAGGGACTGAAGCTTTCTTT.

The chain has TRBV9 and TRBJ2-7, with 7 nucleotides matching TRBD1. The CDR3 sequence is 15 residues long. After removal of 0 bases from V and 4 bases from J, the junction contained 7 bases not matched to a gene. Germline lookup yields CDR1 SGDLS and CDR2 YYNGEE. This CDR3 is CASSVGWQGDYEQYF. DNA for the CDR3: TGTGCCAGCAGCGTAGGTTGGCAGGGGGATTACGAGCAGTACTTC.

The chain has TRBV7-2 and TRBJ2-1, with D possibly matching TRBD2 (6 bases). Between the trimmed V and J ends, which lost 4 bases and 4 bases, there was a span of 11 bases. The CDR3 sequence is 14 residues long. Germline V gene lookup returns CDR1 SGHTA and CDR2 FQGNSA. The CDR3 loop is CASSSGLTYNEQFF. CDR3 DNA: TGTGCCAGCAGCTCGGGACTCACATACAATGAGCAGTTCTTC.

The J gene is TRBJ1-3, the V gene TRBV9, with 8 bases fitting TRBD1. Germline values: CDR1 SGDLS, CDR2 YYNGEE. This CDR3 has 15 residues. Unmatched junction bases numbered 6, after V lost 3 bases and J lost 4 bases. CDR3 sequence: CASSALRGPGNTIYF. The CDR3 DNA sequence: TGTGCCAGCAGCGCCCTCAGGGGGCCGGGAAACACCATATATTTT.

V is TRBV5-1 and J is TRBJ2-1; 9 bases match TRBD2. In germline, CDR1 is SGHRS, CDR2 YFSETQ. The V segment lost 2 bases and the J segment 6 bases; nucleotides outside the gene matches: 21. The CDR3 length is 20 residues. CDR3 region: CASSFGIEREAGYGGNEQFF. The DNA for the CDR3 is TGCGCCAGCAGCTTCGGGATTGAGCGGGAGGCGGGGTATGGTGGCAATGAGCAGTTCTTC.

J is TRBJ1-2 and V is TRBV5-1; 8 bases match TRBD1. CDR1 and CDR2 from the germline V gene are SGHRS and YFSETQ. With V trimmed by 2 bases and J by 3 bases, 6 bases remained unmatched. The CDR3 sequence is 15 residues long. The CDR3 is CASSLTGTGYYGYTF. The CDR3 DNA reads TGCGCCAGCAGCTTAACCGGGACAGGATACTATGGCTACACCTTC. Variable domain in full (rest from reference TRBV5-1 and TRBJ1-2): KAGVTQTPRYLIKTRGQQVTLSCSPISGHRSVSWYQQTPGQGLQFLFEYFSETQRNKGNFPGRFSGRQFSNSRSEMNVSTLELGDSALYLCASSLTGTGYYGYTFGSGTRLTVV.

The chain joins TRBV27 to TRBJ2-3; D uncertain. V dropped 2 bases and J dropped 2 bases, with 8 bases sitting between them. Germline lookup yields CDR1 MNHEY and CDR2 SMNVEV (reference sequence). The CDR3 extends over 14 amino acids. CDR3 amino acids: CASSLNSNTDTQYF. The DNA for the CDR3 is TGTGCCAGCAGTTTAAATTCCAACACAGATACGCAGTATTTT.

The chain joins TRBV6-6 to TRBJ1-5, with 11 bases identical to TRBD1. V trimming: 7 bases; J trimming: 5 bases; junction bases outside the gene matches: 7. Germline CDR1 reads MNHNY; CDR2 reads SVGAGI (reference sequence). This CDR3 is built from 15 residues. The CDR3 DNA follows: TGTGCCAGCACGTTAAGGACAGGGGGCGATCAGCCCCAGCATTTT. Translation: CASTLRTGGDQPQHF.

In this sample, this clone turned up a few times. CDR3 in amino acids: CASSPGQGSYGYTF. CDR3 bases: TGCGCCAGCAGCCCGGGACAGGGTAGCTATGGCTACACCTTC. The chain has TRBV4-1 and TRBJ1-2; 9 nucleotides match TRBD1. CDR3 length equals 14 residues. The V and J ends lost 4 bases and 4 bases, in that order; junction bases with no gene match: 4. CDR1 and CDR2 from the germline V gene are MGHRA and YSYEKL.

The chain combines TRBV29-1 with TRBJ2-7; 7 bases line up with TRBD1. Trimming took 8 bases from V and 4 from J; bases not matched to a gene: 11. The CDR3 is 13 residues long. CDR1 is SQVTM and CDR2 is ANQGSEA in the germline V gene. Written as DNA, the CDR3 is TGCAGCTTTTCCGGGACAGAACTTTACGAGCAGTACTTC. Protein sequence: CSFSGTELYEQYF.

This clone has only a few counts. The chain joins TRBV7-2 to TRBJ2-3; TRBD1 matches at 8 bases. With V trimmed by 4 bases and J by 3 bases, 9 bases remained unmatched. The CDR3 has 16 residues. CDR1 is SGHTA and CDR2 is FQGNSA in the germline V gene. The CDR3 DNA reads TGTGCCAGCAGCTCCCAAGGACAGGGTGGGACAGATACGCAGTATTTT. Its translation: CASSSQGQGGTDTQYF.

The rearrangement links TRBV28 to TRBJ2-7; D gene ambiguous. CDR3 size: 15 residues. Germline V gene sequence: CDR1 MDHEN, CDR2 SYDVKM. The V and J ends lost 5 bases and 6 bases respectively, with 20 bases between them. The CDR3 loop is CASSPTSTSSFEQYF. CDR3 nucleotide sequence: TGTGCCAGCAGTCCAACGTCGACAAGCTCTTTCGAGCAGTACTTC.

The chain recombines TRBV18 with TRBJ1-1, with 7 bases that match TRBD1. Per germline, CDR1 KGHSH and CDR2 LQKENI. The CDR3 is made up of 14 amino acids. Unmatched junction bases numbered 0, after V lost 1 base and J lost 1 base. In DNA form, the CDR3 reads TGTGCCAGCTCACCACAGGGGGCGAACACTGAAGCTTTCTTT. This translates into CASSPQGANTEAFF.

This sequence joins TRBV4-2 and TRBJ2-3; 10 positions match TRBD2. There are 21 residues in the CDR3. From germline, CDR1 is LGHNA and CDR2 YNFKEQ. V was clipped by 0 bases and J by 3 bases; unmatched bases: 18. The CDR3 DNA is TGTGCCAGCAGCCAAGATTTGGGTCGGCTAGCGGGAGTGGGGAAAACAGATACGCAGTATTTT. Encoded protein: CASSQDLGRLAGVGKTDTQYF.

This clone showed up just once. The chain links TRBV19 to TRBJ1-1; D remains ambiguous. This CDR3 is built from 14 residues. With 7 bases removed from V and 6 bases from J, the gap between germline ends came to 18 bases. CDR1 is LNHDA, CDR2 SQIVND, per germline (reference sequence). The CDR3 protein is CASKELTFTAEAFF. CDR3 coding DNA: TGTGCCAGTAAGGAATTGACTTTTACCGCTGAAGCTTTCTTT.

The chain links TRBV6-6 to TRBJ1-1; maybe TRBD1 (5 bases). This CDR3 spans 13 amino acids. V shed 8 bases and J shed 1 base, with 11 bases lying between them. Germline V lookup: CDR1 MNHNY, CDR2 SVGAGI (reference sequence). The CDR3 region is CASSFRENTEAFF. The CDR3 DNA reads as TGTGCCAGCTCATTCAGGGAGAACACTGAAGCTTTCTTT.

The V gene is TRBV18, the J gene TRBJ2-5; D is unresolved. There are 12 residues in the CDR3. Germline CDR1 KGHSH, CDR2 LQKENI. Trimming left V 2 bases short and J 3 bases short, with 4 bases between. CDR3 bases: TGTGCCAGCTCACCAGGGAAAGAGACCCAGTACTTC. Its translation is CASSPGKETQYF.